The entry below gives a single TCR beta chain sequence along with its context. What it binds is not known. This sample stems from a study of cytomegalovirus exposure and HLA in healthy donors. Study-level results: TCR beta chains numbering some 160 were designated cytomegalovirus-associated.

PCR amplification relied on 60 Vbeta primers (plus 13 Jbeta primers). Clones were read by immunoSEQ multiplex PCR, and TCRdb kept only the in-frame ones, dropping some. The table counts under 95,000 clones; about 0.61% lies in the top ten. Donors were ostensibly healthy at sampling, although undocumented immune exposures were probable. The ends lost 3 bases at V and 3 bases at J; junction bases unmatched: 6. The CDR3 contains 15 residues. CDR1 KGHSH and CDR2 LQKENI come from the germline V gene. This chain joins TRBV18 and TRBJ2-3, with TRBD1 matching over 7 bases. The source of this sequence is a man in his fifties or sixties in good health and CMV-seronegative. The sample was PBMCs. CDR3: CASSPTGTETDTQYF. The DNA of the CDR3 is TGTGCCAGCTCACCTACCGGGACAGAGACAGATACGCAGTATTTT. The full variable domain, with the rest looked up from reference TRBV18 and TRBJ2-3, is NAGVMQNPRHLVRRRGQEARLRCSPMKGHSHVYWYRQLPEEGLKFMVYLQKENIIDESGMPKERFSAEFPKEGPSILRIQQVVRGDSAAYFCASSPTGTETDTQYFGPGTRLTVL.